Listed here are 23 T cell receptor beta chains from one sample, sequenced in a study of early T cells in non-severe SARS-CoV-2 infection. TCRdb re-called the 5' RACE reads through MiXCR, storing one row per CDR3 protein. The sample includes around 30,000 distinct CDR3 sequences, approximately 5% of them seen just once. The sample comprised whole blood. The receptors were gathered from an adult who was a healthcare worker with PCR-confirmed SARS-CoV-2 infection or an uninfected control (not recorded which).

This clonotype qualifies as medium-sized. The genes are TRBV10-3 and TRBJ2-5; D may be TRBD1 or TRBD2 (5 bases each). CDR3 size: 13 residues. The V gene's germline CDR1 is ENHRY and CDR2 SYGVKD. Deletions cut 8 bases from V and 0 bases from J, with 10 bases between. The CDR3 sequence is CAIGGSDQETQYF. The DNA of the CDR3 is TGTGCCATCGGGGGATCCGACCAAGAGACCCAGTACTTC.

This clonotype occurred many times. V and J are TRBV20-1 and TRBJ2-7; D possibly corresponds to TRBD2 (5 bases). The V gene lost 0 bases and the J gene lost 1 base, with 10 bases spanning the gap. This CDR3 comprises 14 residues. Germline CDR1 and CDR2: DFQATT and SNEGSKA (reference sequence). The CDR3 sequence: CSARDLRVSYEQYF. The CDR3 DNA is TGCAGTGCTAGAGATCTGCGGGTTTCCTACGAGCAGTACTTC.

This clonotype is judged medium-sized (0.01 to 0.1%). The chain links TRBV5-4 to TRBJ2-7; D possibly corresponds to TRBD1 (6 bases). This CDR3 is 14 amino acids long. Germline values: CDR1 SGHNT, CDR2 YYREEE (reference sequence). V lost 4 bases and J 5 bases, leaving 16 bases between the germline ends. CDR3 in DNA: TGTGCCAGCAGCCTGAAGGGGGTTCACGACGAGCAGTACTTC. Translated, it gives CASSLKGVHDEQYF.

This clonotype was observed a few times. The chain uses TRBV11-2 and TRBJ2-6, with 9 bases matching TRBD1. The CDR3 consists of 18 residues. V was clipped by 4 bases and J by 4 bases; unmatched bases: 11. Germline CDR1 reads SGHAT; CDR2 reads FQNNGV. This CDR3 reads CASSSAGTGRPGANVLTF. CDR3 coding DNA: TGTGCCAGCAGCTCCGCCGGGACAGGGCGCCCCGGGGCCAACGTCCTGACTTTC.

Note on this clonotype: The junction departs from germline at one end; a sequencing error may be responsible. This chain uses TRBV4-1 with TRBJ1-4; the D gene is possibly TRBD1 (6 bases). This CDR3 spans 14 amino acids. CDR1 is MGHRA, CDR2 YSYEKL, per germline. The CDR3 region is CASSQETRRDKLHF. The CDR3, as DNA: TGCGCCAGCAGCCAAGAGACCCGACGGGACAAGCTACATTTT.

At least ten counts were recorded for this clonotype. V and J are TRBV7-9 and TRBJ2-3; 10 positions agree with TRBD1. Germline CDR1 reads SEHNR; CDR2 reads FQNEAQ (reference sequence). V lost 4 bases, J lost 2 bases, and 6 bases stayed unmatched. CDR3 length equals 16 residues. The CDR3 sequence: CASSWGQGKATDTQYF. CDR3 coding DNA: TGTGCCAGCAGCTGGGGACAGGGGAAGGCCACAGATACGCAGTATTTT.

This clonotype was seen many times. The chain recombines TRBV7-6 with TRBJ2-1; D gene ambiguous. Germline CDR1 and CDR2: SGHVS and FNYEAQ. V was clipped by 2 bases and J by 0 bases, with 8 bases between them. This CDR3 has 15 residues. The CDR3 DNA reads TGTGCCAGCAGCTTAAGTACGAGCTCCTACAATGAGCAGTTCTTC. Residues: CASSLSTSSYNEQFF.

This clonotype was observed many times. CDR3 DNA sequence: TGTGCCAGCAGCCGCGGGACTAGCGGGGGATACAATGAGCAGTTCTTC. Amino acid sequence: CASSRGTSGGYNEQFF. The chain recombines TRBV7-3 with TRBJ2-1, with 14 positions matching TRBD2. The V segment lost 5 bases and the J segment 4 bases; nucleotides outside the gene matches: 4. Germline V gene sequence: CDR1 SGHTA, CDR2 FQGTGA. The CDR3 is made up of 16 amino acids.

Many counts were recorded for this clonotype. The genes are TRBV7-8 and TRBJ1-4; 8 bases match TRBD1. Germline V gene sequence: CDR1 SGHVS, CDR2 FQNEAQ. The CDR3 consists of 15 residues. V trimming: 5 bases; J trimming: 5 bases; junction bases outside the gene matches: 7. The CDR3: CASSLRQGQNEKLFF. The DNA for the CDR3 is TGTGCCAGCAGCCTCCGACAGGGGCAAAATGAAAAACTGTTTTTT. The whole variable domain, remainder taken from reference TRBV7-8 and TRBJ1-4, is GAGVSQSPRYKVAKRGQDVALRCDPISGHVSLFWYQQALGQGPEFLTYFQNEAQLDKSGLPSDRFFAERPEGSVSTLKIQRTQQEDSAVYLCASSLRQGQNEKLFFGSGTQLSVL.

This clonotype showed up many times. The chain carries TRBV27 and TRBJ2-2; a weak D match, TRBD2 (5 bases). The V end lost 3 bases, the J end lost 7 bases, and 12 bases lay between the germline ends. This CDR3 spans 14 amino acids. Germline values: CDR1 MNHEY, CDR2 SMNVEV (reference sequence). The CDR3 sequence is CASSFGGEGGELFF. CDR3 DNA: TGTGCCAGCAGTTTTGGTGGCGAGGGCGGGGAGCTGTTTTTT.

This clonotype was counted at least ten times. The chain joins TRBV7-2 to TRBJ2-3, with 9 positions matching TRBD1. The junction had 2 bases not matched to a gene; V was cut back by 5 bases and J by 5 bases. Germline CDR1 and CDR2: SGHTA and FQGNSA. The CDR3 loop spans 13 amino acids. CDR3 residues: CASSRQGGDTQYF. The CDR3 nucleotides are TGTGCCAGCAGCAGACAGGGGGGAGATACGCAGTATTTT.

At least ten counts were recorded for this clonotype. This chain uses TRBV4-3 with TRBJ2-1, with D tentatively TRBD1 (6 bases). Trimming shortened V by 1 base and J by 2 bases, and 9 bases separated the two germline ends. The length of the CDR3 is 15 residues. Germline CDR1 reads LGHNA; CDR2 reads YSLEER. CDR3 in amino acids: CASSQARGPYNEQFF. CDR3 in DNA: TGCGCCAGCAGCCAAGCCAGGGGCCCCTACAATGAGCAGTTCTTC.

Many counts were recorded for this clonotype. The chain recombines TRBV6-5 with TRBJ1-2, with D tentatively TRBD1 (6 bases). CDR1 and CDR2 (germline): MNHEY, SVGAGI. With 7 bases removed from V and 5 bases from J, the gap between germline ends came to 11 bases. The CDR3 totals 12 residues. The CDR3: CASTAGVYGYTF. CDR3 bases: TGTGCCAGCACCGCAGGGGTTTATGGCTACACCTTC.

This clonotype was recorded at least ten times. The chain uses TRBV21-1 and TRBJ2-1; TRBD1 reflects the table's D call only, with no check against the DNA. TRBV21-1 is classified as a pseudogene. The CDR3 consists of 13 residues. The CDR3 sequence: CASSQQGHNEQFF. DNA for the CDR3: TGTGCCAGCAGCCAACAGGGTCACAATGAGCAGTTCTTC.

There are many counts of this clonotype. CDR3 in DNA: TGTGCCAGCAGCCAACTAGCGGGGGGAACAGATACGCAGTATTTT. This sequence encodes CASSQLAGGTDTQYF. The rearrangement joins TRBV6-4 to TRBJ2-3; 12 bases line up with TRBD2. From germline, CDR1 is MRHNA and CDR2 SNTAGT. The CDR3 length is 15 residues. With 6 bases clipped from V and 3 bases from J, the junction kept 4 bases outside the gene matches.

In its sample, this clonotype was seen a few times. The chain has TRBV10-2 and TRBJ2-5, with TRBD1 matching over 11 bases. Germline CDR1 and CDR2: WSHSY and SAAADI. The CDR3 covers 17 residues. After removal of 5 bases from V and 6 bases from J, the junction contained 14 bases not matched to a gene. This CDR3 is CASSLALGGQGVKTQYF. In DNA form, the CDR3 reads TGCGCCAGCAGTCTCGCCTTAGGGGGACAGGGGGTAAAGACCCAGTACTTC.

This clonotype has at least ten counts. V and J are TRBV30 and TRBJ2-2; TRBD1 matches 9 bases. The CDR3 runs 15 residues. V lost 4 bases and J lost 5; bases outside the gene matches: 8. Germline CDR1 reads GTSNPN; CDR2 reads SVGIG (reference sequence). CDR3 nucleotides: TGTGCCTGGACCTACCGGGACAGGGTGACCGGGGAGCTGTTTTTT. It specifies CAWTYRDRVTGELFF.

This clonotype was recorded at least ten times. CDR3 nucleotides: TGCAGTGCGACCCCCAACAGCTCTGGAAACACCATATATTTT. Translation: CSATPNSSGNTIYF. The V call is TRBV20-1, the J call TRBJ1-3, with D unresolved. The germline V gene encodes CDR1 DFQATT and CDR2 SNEGSKA (reference sequence). This CDR3 spans 14 amino acids. Trimming took 6 bases from V and 0 from J, leaving 12 bases between them.

V gene TRBV20-1 combines with J gene TRBJ2-7; the D gene is possibly TRBD2 (6 bases). Germline lookup yields CDR1 DFQATT and CDR2 SNEGSKA (reference sequence). The CDR3 covers 15 residues. The V gene lost 3 bases and the J gene lost 3 bases, with 18 bases spanning the gap. The CDR3 nucleotides are TGCAGTGCTAGTCCCCCCCGGGGGAAGGGCTACGAGCAGTACTTC. Translation: CSASPPRGKGYEQYF.

The chain recombines TRBV4-3 with TRBJ1-5, with unresolved D. CDR3 length: 13 amino acids. V was cut by 0 bases and J by 7 bases, with 7 bases left in between. Germline V lookup: CDR1 LGHNA, CDR2 YSLEER. CDR3 bases: TGCGCCAGCAGCCAAGAATCAGGACAGCCCCAGCATTTT. Translation gives CASSQESGQPQHF.

This clonotype was seen only a few times. V and J are TRBV3-1 and TRBJ2-7, with TRBD2 as a possible D gene (5 bases). V was pared by 4 bases and J by 2 bases, with 15 bases between. CDR3 length: 15 residues. CDR1 is LGHDT and CDR2 is YNNKEL in the germline V gene (reference sequence). For the CDR3, the DNA is TGTGCCAGCAGCCGATCGACCGAGGGCGCCTACGAGCAGTACTTC. Protein sequence: CASSRSTEGAYEQYF.

The V call is TRBV9, the J call TRBJ2-3, with D unresolved. This CDR3 region has 14 residues. Germline V gene sequence: CDR1 SGDLS, CDR2 YYNGEE. Trimming took 3 bases from V and 0 from J, leaving 8 bases between them. The CDR3 nucleotides read TGTGCCAGCAGCGCCCTCGAGAGCACAGATACGCAGTATTTT. Protein: CASSALESTDTQYF.

Ten or more counts support this clonotype. This chain links TRBV11-2 with TRBJ1-2, with 7 positions matching TRBD1. The ends lost 5 bases at V and 5 bases at J; junction bases unmatched: 11. The germline V gene has CDR1 SGHAT and CDR2 FQNNGV. There are 15 residues in the CDR3. DNA for the CDR3: TGTGCCAGCAGCCCCGTGAGACAGGGAGGGTATGGCTACACCTTC. Residues: CASSPVRQGGYGYTF. The complete variable domain, with remaining parts taken from reference TRBV11-2 and TRBJ1-2, reads EAGVAQSPRYKIIEKRQSVAFWCNPISGHATLYWYQQILGQGPKLLIQFQNNGVVDDSQLPKDRFSAERLKGVDSTLKIQPAKLEDSAVYLCASSPVRQGGYGYTFGSGTRLTVV.